This T cell receptor beta chain is drawn from a study of technical replicates of blood from several donors. V shed 4 bases and J 4 bases; nucleotides not matched to a gene: 7. From germline, CDR1 is GTSNPN and CDR2 SVGIG (reference sequence). The CDR3 is made up of 14 amino acids. This table comes from immunoSEQ multiplex PCR, and its TCRdb copy is limited to in-frame clones, with some not included. The sample contains about 70,000 clones, almost 98% of which appear only once. V usage is TRBV30 and J usage is TRBJ1-3, with TRBD1 matching over 7 bases. The source is a human donor in good health. Sequencing input: T cells isolated from PBMCs. CDR3 loop: CAWNRGTSGNTIYF. As DNA, the CDR3 is TGTGCCTGGAACAGGGGAACTAGCGGAAACACCATATATTTT.